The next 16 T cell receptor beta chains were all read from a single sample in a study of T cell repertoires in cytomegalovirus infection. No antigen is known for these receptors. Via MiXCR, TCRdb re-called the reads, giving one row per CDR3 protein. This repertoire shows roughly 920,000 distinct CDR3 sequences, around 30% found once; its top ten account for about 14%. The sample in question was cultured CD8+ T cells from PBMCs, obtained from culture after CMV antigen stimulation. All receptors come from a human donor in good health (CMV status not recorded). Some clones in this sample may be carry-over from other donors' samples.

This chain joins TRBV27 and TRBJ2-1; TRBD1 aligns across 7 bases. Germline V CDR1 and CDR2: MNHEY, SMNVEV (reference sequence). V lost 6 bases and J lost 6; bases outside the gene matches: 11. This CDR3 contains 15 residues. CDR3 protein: CASSLPGQLFNEQFF. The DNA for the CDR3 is TGTGCCAGCAGCCTACCGGGACAGCTATTCAATGAGCAGTTCTTC.

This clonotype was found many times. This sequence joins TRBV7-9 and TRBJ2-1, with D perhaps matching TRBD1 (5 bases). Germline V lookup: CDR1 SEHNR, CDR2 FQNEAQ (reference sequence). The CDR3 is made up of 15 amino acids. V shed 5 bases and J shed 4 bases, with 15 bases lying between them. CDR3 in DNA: TGTGCCAGCAGCGACCAGGGCCCTGGGTACAATGAGCAGTTCTTC. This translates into CASSDQGPGYNEQFF.

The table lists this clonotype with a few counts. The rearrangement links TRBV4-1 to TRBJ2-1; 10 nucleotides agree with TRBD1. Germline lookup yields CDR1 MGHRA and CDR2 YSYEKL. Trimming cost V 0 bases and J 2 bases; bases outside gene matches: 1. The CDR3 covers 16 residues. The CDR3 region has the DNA TGCGCCAGCAGCCAAGAGGGACAGGGGACCTACAATGAGCAGTTCTTC. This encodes CASSQEGQGTYNEQFF.

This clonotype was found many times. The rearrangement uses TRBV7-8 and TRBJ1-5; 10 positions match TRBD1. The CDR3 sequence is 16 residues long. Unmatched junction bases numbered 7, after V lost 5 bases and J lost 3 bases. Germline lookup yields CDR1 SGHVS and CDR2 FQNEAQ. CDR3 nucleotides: TGTGCCAGCAGCCCCGGGACAGGGGACAACAATCAGCCCCAGCATTTT. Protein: CASSPGTGDNNQPQHF.

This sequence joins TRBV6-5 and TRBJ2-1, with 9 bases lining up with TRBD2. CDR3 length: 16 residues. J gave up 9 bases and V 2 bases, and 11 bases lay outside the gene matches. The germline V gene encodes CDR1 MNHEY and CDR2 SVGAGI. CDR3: CASSYGASGDPAEQFF. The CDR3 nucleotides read TGTGCCAGCAGTTACGGGGCTAGCGGGGATCCGGCTGAGCAGTTCTTC.

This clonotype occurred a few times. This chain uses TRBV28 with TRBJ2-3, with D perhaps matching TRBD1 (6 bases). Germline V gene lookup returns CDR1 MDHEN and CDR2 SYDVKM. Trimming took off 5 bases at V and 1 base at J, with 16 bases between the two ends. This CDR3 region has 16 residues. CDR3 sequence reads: CASSSNRALGTDTQYF. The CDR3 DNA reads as TGTGCCAGCAGTAGCAACAGGGCCCTCGGCACAGATACGCAGTATTTT.

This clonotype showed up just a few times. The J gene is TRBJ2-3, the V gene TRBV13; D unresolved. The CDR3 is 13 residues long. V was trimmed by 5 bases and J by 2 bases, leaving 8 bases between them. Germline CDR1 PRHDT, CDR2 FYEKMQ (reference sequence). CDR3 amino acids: CASSPRNTDTQYF. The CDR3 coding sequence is TGTGCCAGCAGCCCTCGTAACACAGATACGCAGTATTTT. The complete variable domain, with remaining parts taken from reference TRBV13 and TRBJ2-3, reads AAGVIQSPRHLIKEKRETATLKCYPIPRHDTVYWYQQGPGQDPQFLISFYEKMQSDKGSIPDRFSAQQFSDYHSELNMSSLELGDSALYFCASSPRNTDTQYFGPGTRLTVL.

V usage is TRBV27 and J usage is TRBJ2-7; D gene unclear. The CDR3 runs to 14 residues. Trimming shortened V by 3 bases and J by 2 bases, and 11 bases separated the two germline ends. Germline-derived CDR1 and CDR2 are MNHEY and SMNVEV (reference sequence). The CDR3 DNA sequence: TGTGCCAGCAGTTTCTCTGTTTCAGCCTACGAGCAGTACTTC. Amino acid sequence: CASSFSVSAYEQYF.

The CDR3 loop reads CASRPGTSGGEEQFF. The CDR3 bases are TGTGCCAGCAGACCCGGGACTAGCGGGGGGGAGGAGCAGTTCTTC. The rearrangement links TRBV27 to TRBJ2-1; TRBD2 matches at 16 bases. There are 15 residues in the CDR3. The V and J ends lost 6 bases and 10 bases, in that order; junction bases with no gene match: 6. Germline V CDR1 and CDR2: MNHEY, SMNVEV (reference sequence).

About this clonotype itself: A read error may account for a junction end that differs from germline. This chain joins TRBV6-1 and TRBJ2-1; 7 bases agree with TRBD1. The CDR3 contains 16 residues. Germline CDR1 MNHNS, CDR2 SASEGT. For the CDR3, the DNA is TGTGCCAGCAGTGAAATAGGGGACAGCTCCTTCAATGAGCAGTTCTTC. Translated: CASSEIGDSSFNEQFF.

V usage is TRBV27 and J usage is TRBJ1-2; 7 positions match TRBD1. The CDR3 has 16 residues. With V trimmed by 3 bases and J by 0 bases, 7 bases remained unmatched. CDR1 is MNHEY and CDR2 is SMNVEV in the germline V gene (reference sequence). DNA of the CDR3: TGTGCCAGCAGTTTCGTTCGGACAGGATCTAACTATGGCTACACCTTC. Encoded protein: CASSFVRTGSNYGYTF.

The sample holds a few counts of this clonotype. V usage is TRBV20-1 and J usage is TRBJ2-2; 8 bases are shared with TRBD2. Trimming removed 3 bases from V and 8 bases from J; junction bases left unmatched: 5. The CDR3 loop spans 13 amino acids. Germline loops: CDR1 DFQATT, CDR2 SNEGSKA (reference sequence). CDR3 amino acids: CSASRGGSGELFF. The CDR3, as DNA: TGCAGTGCTAGTCGGGGGGGATCGGGGGAGCTGTTTTTT.

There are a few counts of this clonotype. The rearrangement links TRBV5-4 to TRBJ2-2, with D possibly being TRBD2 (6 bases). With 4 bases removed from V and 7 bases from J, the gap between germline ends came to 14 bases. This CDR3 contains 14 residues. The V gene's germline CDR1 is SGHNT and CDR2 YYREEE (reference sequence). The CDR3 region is CASSGGASGGELFF. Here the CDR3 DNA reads TGTGCCAGCAGCGGCGGGGCCTCGGGCGGGGAGCTGTTTTTT.

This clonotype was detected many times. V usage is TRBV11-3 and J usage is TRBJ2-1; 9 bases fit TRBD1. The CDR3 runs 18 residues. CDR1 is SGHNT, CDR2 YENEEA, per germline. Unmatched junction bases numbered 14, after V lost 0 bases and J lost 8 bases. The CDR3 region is CASSLDMPGTGSYDEQFF. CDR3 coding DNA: TGTGCCAGCAGCTTAGACATGCCCGGGACAGGGTCATACGATGAGCAGTTCTTC.

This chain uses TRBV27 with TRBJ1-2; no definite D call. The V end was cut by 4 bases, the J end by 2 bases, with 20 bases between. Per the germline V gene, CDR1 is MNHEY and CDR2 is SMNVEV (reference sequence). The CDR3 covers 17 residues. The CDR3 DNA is TGTGCCAGCAGTTCCTACACCGCCGGATTGGAAAACTATGGCTACACCTTC. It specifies CASSSYTAGLENYGYTF.

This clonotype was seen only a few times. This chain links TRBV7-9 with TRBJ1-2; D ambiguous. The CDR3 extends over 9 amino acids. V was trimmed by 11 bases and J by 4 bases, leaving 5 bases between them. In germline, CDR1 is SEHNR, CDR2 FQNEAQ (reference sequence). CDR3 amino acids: CAAGYGYTF. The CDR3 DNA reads TGTGCCGCGGGCTATGGCTACACCTTC.